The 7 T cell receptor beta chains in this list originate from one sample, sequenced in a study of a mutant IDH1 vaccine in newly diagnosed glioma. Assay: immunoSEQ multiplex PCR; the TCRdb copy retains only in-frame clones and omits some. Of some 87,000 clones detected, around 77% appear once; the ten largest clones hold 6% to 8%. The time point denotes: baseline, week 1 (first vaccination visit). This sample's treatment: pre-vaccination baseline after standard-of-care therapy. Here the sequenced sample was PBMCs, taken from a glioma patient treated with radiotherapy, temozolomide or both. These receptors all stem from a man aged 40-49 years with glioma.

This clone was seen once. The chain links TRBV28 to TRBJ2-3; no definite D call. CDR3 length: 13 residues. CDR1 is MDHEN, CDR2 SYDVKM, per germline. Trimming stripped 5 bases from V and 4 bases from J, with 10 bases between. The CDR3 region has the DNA TGTGCCAGCAGTCCCCCTCATGCAGATACGCAGTATTTT. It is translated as CASSPPHADTQYF. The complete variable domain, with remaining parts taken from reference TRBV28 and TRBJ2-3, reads DVKVTQSSRYLVKRTGEKVFLECVQDMDHENMFWYRQDPGLGLRLIYFSYDVKMKEKGDIPEGYSVSREKKERFSLILESASTNQTSMYLCASSPPHADTQYFGPGTRLTVL.

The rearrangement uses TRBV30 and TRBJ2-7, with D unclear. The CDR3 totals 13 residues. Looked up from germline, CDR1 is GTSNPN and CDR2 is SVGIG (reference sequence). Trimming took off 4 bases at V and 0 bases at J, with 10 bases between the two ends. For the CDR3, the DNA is TGTGCCTGGAAGGATTTGAGCTCCTACGAGCAGTACTTC. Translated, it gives CAWKDLSSYEQYF.

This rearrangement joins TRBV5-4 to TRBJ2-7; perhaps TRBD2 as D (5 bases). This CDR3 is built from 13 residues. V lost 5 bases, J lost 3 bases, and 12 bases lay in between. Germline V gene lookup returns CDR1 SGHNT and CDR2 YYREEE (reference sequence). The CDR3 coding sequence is TGTGCCAGCAGTTCTAGCCAAAACTACGAGCAGTACTTC. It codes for CASSSSQNYEQYF.

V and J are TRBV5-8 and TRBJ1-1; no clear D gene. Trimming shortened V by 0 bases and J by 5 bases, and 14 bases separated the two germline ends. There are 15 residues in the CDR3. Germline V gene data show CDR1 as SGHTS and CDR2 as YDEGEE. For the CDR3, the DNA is TGTGCCAGCAGCTTGGGGGTCCGGGAGAAAACTGAAGCTTTCTTT. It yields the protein CASSLGVREKTEAFF. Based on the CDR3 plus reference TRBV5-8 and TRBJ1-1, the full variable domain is EAGVTQSPTHLIKTRGQQATLRCSPISGHTSVYWYQQALGLGLQFLLWYDEGEERNRGNFPPRFSGRQFPNYSSELNVNALELEDSALYLCASSLGVREKTEAFFGQGTRLTVV.

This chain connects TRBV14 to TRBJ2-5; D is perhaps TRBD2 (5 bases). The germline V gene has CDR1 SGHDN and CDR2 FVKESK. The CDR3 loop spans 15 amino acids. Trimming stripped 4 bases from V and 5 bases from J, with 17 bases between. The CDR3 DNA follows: TGTGCCAGCAGCCTCGGGATGGCTCCGGGGGAGACCCAGTACTTC. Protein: CASSLGMAPGETQYF.

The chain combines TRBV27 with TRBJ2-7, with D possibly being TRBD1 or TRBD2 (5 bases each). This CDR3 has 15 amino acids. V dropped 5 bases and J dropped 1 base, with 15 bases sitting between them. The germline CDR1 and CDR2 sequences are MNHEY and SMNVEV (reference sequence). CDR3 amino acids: CASSLGTMNSYEQYF. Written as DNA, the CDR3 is TGTGCCAGCAGTCTGGGGACCATGAATTCCTACGAGCAGTACTTC.

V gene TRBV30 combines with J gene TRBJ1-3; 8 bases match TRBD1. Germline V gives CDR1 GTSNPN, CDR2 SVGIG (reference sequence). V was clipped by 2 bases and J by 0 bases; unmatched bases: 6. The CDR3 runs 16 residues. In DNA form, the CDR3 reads TGTGCCTGGAGTACTTGGGGGACAGGCTCTGGAAACACCATATATTTT. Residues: CAWSTWGTGSGNTIYF. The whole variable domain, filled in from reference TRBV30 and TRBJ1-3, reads SQTIHQWPATLVQPVGSPLSLECTVEGTSNPNLYWYRQAAGRGLQLLFYSVGIGQISSEVPQNLSASRPQDRQFILSSKKLLLSDSGFYLCAWSTWGTGSGNTIYFGEGSWLTVV.